This passage covers 23 T cell receptor beta chains from one sample sequenced in a study of T and B cells in COVID-19 patients. BIOMED2 TRB-A/B primer pools were used in multiplex TRB PCR. One entry per CDR3 protein, called by TCRdb with MiXCR from the multiplex PCR reads. The sample shows roughly 18,000 distinct CDR3 sequences, approximately 30% of them seen only once. Each TRB amplification used about 250-550 ng of genomic DNA from blood. The sample comprised blood. The receptors here all came from a human donor who had recovered from COVID-19.

Relative to its sample, this clonotype is medium-sized. The CDR3: CASSPGLGNTGELFF. Written as DNA, the CDR3 is TGTGCCAGCAGCCCAGGGCTCGGGAACACCGGGGAGCTGTTTTTT. This sequence joins TRBV5-6 and TRBJ2-2; a possible D gene is TRBD1 (5 bases). The CDR3 length is 15 residues. V was pared by 4 bases and J by 1 base, with 11 bases between. Looked up from germline, CDR1 is SGHDT and CDR2 is YYEEEE.

The J gene is TRBJ1-6, the V gene TRBV10-3; 7 nucleotides line up with TRBD1. This CDR3 contains 17 residues. V was pared by 2 bases and J by 11 bases, with 15 bases of the junction left unmatched. CDR1 is ENHRY and CDR2 is SYGVKD in the germline V gene. This chain's CDR3 is CAISEVGQSAGVAPLHF. CDR3 nucleotides: TGTGCCATCAGTGAGGTGGGACAGTCGGCCGGGGTGGCACCCCTCCACTTT.

This chain joins TRBV20-1 and TRBJ1-5; D is undetermined. The germline gives CDR1 DFQATT, CDR2 SNEGSKA (reference sequence). With 0 bases removed from V and 7 bases from J, the gap between germline ends came to 16 bases. CDR3 length: 15 residues. The DNA of the CDR3 is TGCAGTGCTAGAGATCGGAGCAGTTTAGGCCAGCCCCAGCATTTT. Protein: CSARDRSSLGQPQHF.

By share, this clonotype counts as medium-sized. The rearrangement joins TRBV6-5 to TRBJ2-2; D ambiguous. The CDR3 has 14 amino acids. V shed 5 bases and J shed 5 bases, with 12 bases lying between them. Germline CDR1 is MNHEY and CDR2 is SVGAGI. CDR3 in amino acids: CASSPIPGTGELFF. Here the CDR3 DNA reads TGTGCCAGCAGTCCGATTCCTGGGACCGGGGAGCTGTTTTTT.

By its share, this clonotype is medium-sized. The chain combines TRBV19 with TRBJ2-3; D is uncertain. There are 16 residues in the CDR3. CDR1 and CDR2 (germline): LNHDA, SQIVND (reference sequence). Trimming took 9 bases from V and 0 from J, leaving 19 bases between them. The CDR3 DNA is TGTGCCAGGATAGGGCGCTTACAGCATAGCACAGATACGCAGTATTTT. Its translation is CARIGRLQHSTDTQYF.

There are a few counts of this clonotype. The chain combines TRBV7-2 with TRBJ2-1; the D gene could be TRBD1 or TRBD2 (6 bases each). Germline V lookup: CDR1 SGHTA, CDR2 FQGNSA. This CDR3 comprises 12 residues. V lost 5 bases and J lost 12, with 14 bases in between. CDR3 bases: TGTGCCAGCAGCCTAGGGGGGCGAGGGCAGTTCTTC. It specifies CASSLGGRGQFF.

The gene calls are TRBV11-2 and TRBJ2-5, with D tentatively TRBD1 or TRBD2 (5 bases each). Germline loops: CDR1 SGHAT, CDR2 FQNNGV. V lost 2 bases and J 2 bases, leaving 12 bases between the germline ends. This CDR3 is 15 amino acids long. The CDR3 reads CASSLFRDGQETQYF. The CDR3 DNA is TGTGCCAGCAGCTTATTTCGGGACGGACAAGAGACCCAGTACTTC.

This clonotype is medium-sized (0.01 to 0.1%) by share. This chain uses TRBV11-1 with TRBJ2-7; possible D gene TRBD2, 6 bases. Germline values: CDR1 SGHAT, CDR2 FQDESV (reference sequence). CDR3 length: 15 amino acids. V was trimmed by 5 bases and J by 5 bases, leaving 19 bases between them. The CDR3: CASSLSSMGGHEQYF. DNA for the CDR3: TGTGCCAGCAGCCTATCGTCGATGGGAGGCCACGAGCAGTACTTC.

V is TRBV7-9 and J is TRBJ2-1; 7 bases match TRBD2. V shed 3 bases and J 4 bases; nucleotides not matched to a gene: 3. Germline lookup yields CDR1 SEHNR and CDR2 FQNEAQ (reference sequence). The CDR3 sequence is 14 residues long. CDR3 protein: CASSFGGSYNEQFF. As DNA, the CDR3 is TGTGCCAGCAGCTTCGGGGGGAGTTACAATGAGCAGTTCTTC.

This clonotype has just a few counts. The chain employs TRBV19 and TRBJ1-5; 10 positions match TRBD1. V lost 3 bases to trimming and J lost 6 bases; unmatched junction nucleotides: 5. The CDR3 spans 15 residues. Per the germline V gene, CDR1 is LNHDA and CDR2 is SQIVND (reference sequence). For the CDR3, the DNA is TGTGCCAGTAGTATGGGACAGGGGAATCGTCAGCCCCAGCATTTT. This translates into CASSMGQGNRQPQHF.

This clonotype ranks as medium-sized (0.01 to 0.1%). The chain combines TRBV12-3 or TRBV12-4 with TRBJ2-3; D not certain. The CDR3 is 13 residues long. V lost 6 bases and J 5 bases, leaving 12 bases between the germline ends. The CDR3, as DNA: TGTGCCAGCAGACCGACGGTCCAAGATACGCAGTATTTT. Its protein is CASRPTVQDTQYF.

This clonotype was detected a few times. The chain uses TRBV6-1 and TRBJ2-1; 13 nucleotides line up with TRBD2. The CDR3 is 17 residues long. The germline CDR1 and CDR2 sequences are MNHNS and SASEGT. V was pared by 6 bases and J by 6 bases, with 11 bases of the junction left unmatched. The CDR3 DNA sequence: TGTGCCAGCAGACTTTCAGGGGGACTAGCGGGGAGCAATGAGCAGTTCTTC. This sequence encodes CASRLSGGLAGSNEQFF.

The chain combines TRBV6-5 with TRBJ1-2; D may be TRBD1 (5 bases). Germline-derived CDR1 and CDR2 are MNHEY and SVGAGI. Trimming shortened V by 6 bases and J by 4 bases, and 15 bases separated the two germline ends. The CDR3 is made up of 14 amino acids. CDR3 in DNA: TGTGCCAGCAGCTCGGGGGACCCGCCCTATGGCTACACCTTC. It specifies CASSSGDPPYGYTF.

This clonotype appeared a few times. The J gene is TRBJ1-2, the V gene TRBV20-1; D unresolved. Per germline, CDR1 DFQATT and CDR2 SNEGSKA (reference sequence). V shed 3 bases and J shed 8 bases, with 7 bases lying between them. The CDR3 has 10 residues. The CDR3 DNA is TGCAGTGCTAGTCGGGGAGGCTACACCTTC. Protein: CSASRGGYTF.

Comments on this clonotype: A much larger clone differs from this one at a single base, so this may be a read error. The chain recombines TRBV29-1 with TRBJ1-2; D ambiguous. Trimming cost V 4 bases and J 5 bases, with 8 bases left between them. This CDR3 contains 11 residues. Looked up from germline, CDR1 is SQVTM and CDR2 is ANQGSEA. CDR3: CSVGQGYGYTF. In DNA, the CDR3 is TGCAGCGTTGGACAAGGTTATGGCTACACCTTC. Filled out from reference TRBV29-1 and TRBJ1-2, the complete variable domain reads SAVISQKPSRDICQRGTSLTIQCQVDSQVTMMFWYRQQPGQSLTLIATANQGSEATYESGFVIDKFPISRPNLTFSTLTVSNMSPEDSSIYLCSVGQGYGYTFGSGTRLTVV.

This clonotype has at least ten counts. This chain connects TRBV6-1 to TRBJ2-2, with D hard to call. The V gene lost 4 bases and the J gene lost 8 bases, with 17 bases spanning the gap. CDR1 MNHNS and CDR2 SASEGT come from the germline V gene. The CDR3 extends over 15 amino acids. The CDR3 is CASSAQGGTGGELFF. In nucleotides, the CDR3 is TGTGCCAGCAGTGCCCAAGGCGGCACCGGGGGGGAGCTGTTTTTT.

Within the sample, this clonotype is medium-sized. V is TRBV27 and J is TRBJ1-6; D gene uncertain. Germline CDR1 MNHEY, CDR2 SMNVEV (reference sequence). The CDR3 spans 14 residues. V shed 5 bases and J shed 0 bases, with 5 bases lying between them. The CDR3 sequence: CASSPSSYNSPLHF. DNA for the CDR3: TGTGCCAGCAGTCCGAGCTCCTATAATTCACCCCTCCACTTT.

There are many counts of this clonotype. The J gene is TRBJ1-2, the V gene TRBV19; 10 bases align to TRBD1. After removal of 4 bases from V and 4 bases from J, the junction contained 3 bases not matched to a gene. Germline V gives CDR1 LNHDA, CDR2 SQIVND (reference sequence). This CDR3 comprises 14 residues. CDR3 sequence reads: CASSTGQGSYGYTF. The CDR3 DNA reads TGTGCCAGTAGTACGGGACAGGGGAGCTATGGCTACACCTTC.

The rearrangement joins TRBV18 to TRBJ1-5; D is possibly TRBD1 (5 bases). The CDR3 is 14 residues long. V was cut by 5 bases and J by 4 bases, with 12 bases left in between. Germline V lookup: CDR1 KGHSH, CDR2 LQKENI. CDR3 sequence reads: CASSKGDLNQPQHF. The CDR3 DNA reads TGTGCCAGCTCAAAAGGGGATTTGAATCAGCCCCAGCATTTT.

The rearrangement uses TRBV4-3 and TRBJ1-2; D is undetermined. V was shortened by 5 bases and J by 1 base, with 8 bases between the two germline ends. The CDR3 totals 13 residues. Germline CDR1 is LGHNA and CDR2 is YSLEER. CDR3 sequence (DNA): TGCGCCAGCAGCTGGACTGTTAACTATGGCTACACCTTC. Amino acids: CASSWTVNYGYTF.

This clonotype was seen a few times. The chain employs TRBV24-1 and TRBJ2-1; 9 bases agree with TRBD2. Trimming took 3 bases from V and 0 from J; bases not matched to a gene: 8. The V gene's germline CDR1 is KGHDR and CDR2 SFDVKD. CDR3 size: 18 residues. The CDR3 sequence is CATSDPVAGDVSYNEQFF. The DNA for the CDR3 is TGTGCCACCAGTGATCCCGTAGCGGGGGACGTCTCCTACAATGAGCAGTTCTTC.

This clonotype came up many times. This chain links TRBV5-6 with TRBJ2-2; D unresolved. V lost 0 bases, J lost 1 base, and 7 bases lay in between. Germline V lookup: CDR1 SGHDT, CDR2 YYEEEE. CDR3 length: 15 amino acids. CDR3 amino acids: CASSLESRNTGELFF. The CDR3 nucleotides are TGTGCCAGCAGCTTGGAGTCAAGGAACACCGGGGAGCTGTTTTTT.

The CDR3 here is CASSLIRQGFNEQFF. The DNA for the CDR3 is TGTGCCAGCAGCTTGATCAGACAGGGGTTCAATGAGCAGTTCTTC. The chain links TRBV5-4 to TRBJ2-1; TRBD1 matches at 8 bases. This CDR3 region has 15 residues. Germline loops: CDR1 SGHNT, CDR2 YYREEE (reference sequence). J gave up 6 bases and V 1 base, and 6 bases lay outside the gene matches.